This record looks at one T cell receptor beta chain sequence and its context. Its antigen is not known. The source of the sample is a study of T cells in narcolepsy. As for the study in general: Donors had narcolepsy type 1 or type 2, or were healthy controls.

The study's findings and limits: Autoreactive clonotypes reportedly recurred in blood of same and different patients, not controls. In some patient and control memory CD4+ samples, autoreactive clones were absent. Autoreactive HCRT-specific and TRIB2-specific clonotypes were marked in same-patient CSF-versus-blood CD4+ comparisons.

The CDR3 runs 15 residues. V was clipped by 3 bases and J by 1 base, with 11 bases between them. Per the germline V gene, CDR1 is SGHTA and CDR2 is FQGNSA. Sequencing was performed with immunoSEQ multiplex PCR; in TCRdb, only in-frame clones are kept and a portion is missing. The data show just over 40,000 clones, around 88% seen once. The rearrangement uses TRBV7-2 and TRBJ2-3; a possible D gene is TRBD2 (6 bases). The receptor was derived from a human donor with narcolepsy. The sample was CD45RA- memory CD4+ T cells from PBMCs. DNA of the CDR3: TGTGCCAGCAGCTTGGGTCAGCGGGGCACAGATACGCAGTATTTT. Translation: CASSLGQRGTDTQYF.